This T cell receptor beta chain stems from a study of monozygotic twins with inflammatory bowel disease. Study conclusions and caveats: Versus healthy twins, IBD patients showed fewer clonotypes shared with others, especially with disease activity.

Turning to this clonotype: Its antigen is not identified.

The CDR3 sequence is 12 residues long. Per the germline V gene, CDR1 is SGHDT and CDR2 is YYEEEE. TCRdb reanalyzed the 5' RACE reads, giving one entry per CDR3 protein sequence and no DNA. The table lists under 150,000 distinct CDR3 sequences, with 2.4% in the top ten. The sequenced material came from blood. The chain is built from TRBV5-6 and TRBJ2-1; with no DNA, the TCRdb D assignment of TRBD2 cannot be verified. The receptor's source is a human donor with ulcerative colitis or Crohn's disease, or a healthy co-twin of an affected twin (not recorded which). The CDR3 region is CASNILAAEQFF.